The sequence of this T cell receptor (beta chain) was determined in a study of cytomegalovirus exposure and HLA in healthy donors. PCR involved 60 Vbeta and 13 Jbeta primers. TCRdb's table, derived via immunoSEQ multiplex PCR, lists solely in-frame clones and lacks some. In all, the sample yields more than 95,000 clones. Details on this clone: Its antigen is unidentified.

Study-level points and caveats: The study labeled fewer than 200 TCR beta chains cytomegalovirus-associated.

The specimen was PBMCs. The sequence derives from a man in his forties or fifties in good health and CMV-seronegative.

The CDR3 region has the DNA TGCAGCGTTGGAAAACAGAACTATGGCTACACCTTC. Protein product: CSVGKQNYGYTF. The genes are TRBV29-1 and TRBJ1-2, with no clear D. Germline lookup yields CDR1 SQVTM and CDR2 ANQGSEA. Trimming shortened V by 4 bases and J by 2 bases, and 8 bases separated the two germline ends. CDR3 length equals 12 residues.